This T cell receptor (beta chain) originates from a study of spatial heterogeneity in lung cancer. Time point meaning: blood at routine non-recurrence follow-up after resection. In this sample, this clonotype turned up a few times. TCRdb reanalysed the 5' RACE reads using MiXCR and keeps one entry per CDR3 protein. The sample includes fewer than 45,000 distinct CDR3 sequences, about 10% seen only once; the top ten take roughly 17%. Germline V CDR1 and CDR2: SGHDT, YYEEEE. Deletions cut 0 bases from V and 15 bases from J, with 13 bases between. The CDR3 covers 12 residues. Here the sequenced sample was PBMCs, taken at follow-up. This clonotype was obtained from a female donor with early-stage non-small cell lung cancer. The chain couples TRBV5-6 to TRBJ2-4; D gene unclear. This CDR3 is CASSLEGLWWYF. The CDR3 nucleotides are TGTGCCAGCAGCTTGGAAGGGTTATGGTGGTACTTC.